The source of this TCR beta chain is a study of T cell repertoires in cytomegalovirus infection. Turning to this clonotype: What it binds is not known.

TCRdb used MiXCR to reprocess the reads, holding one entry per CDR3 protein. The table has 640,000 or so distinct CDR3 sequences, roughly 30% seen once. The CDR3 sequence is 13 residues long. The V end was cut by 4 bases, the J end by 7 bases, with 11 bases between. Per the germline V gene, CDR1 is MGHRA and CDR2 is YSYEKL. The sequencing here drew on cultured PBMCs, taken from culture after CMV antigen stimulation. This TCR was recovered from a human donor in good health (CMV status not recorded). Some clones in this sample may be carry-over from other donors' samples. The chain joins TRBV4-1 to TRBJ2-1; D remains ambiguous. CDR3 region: CASSPNDKNEQFF. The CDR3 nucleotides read TGCGCCAGCAGCCCAAATGACAAGAATGAGCAGTTCTTC.